This TCR beta chain was identified in a study of T cell responses to AZD1222 COVID-19 vaccine. Repertoires were generated with immunoSEQ multiplex PCR, while TCRdb's copy carries only in-frame clones and drops some. The data show 130,000 or so clones, approximately 90% seen once. The CDR3 is made up of 15 amino acids. CDR1 is LGHDT, CDR2 YNNKEL, per germline (reference sequence). Germline trimming cut 7 bases from V and 5 bases from J; bases unmatched to any gene: 9. The clonotype comes from an adult who received the AZD1222 COVID-19 vaccine. Sequencing was performed on peripheral blood, taken 28 days after the second AZD1222 dose. The rearrangement links TRBV3-1 (or the pseudogene TRBV3-2) to TRBJ2-7; TRBD2 agrees at 12 bases. The CDR3: CASTFSSGRANEQYF. The DNA for the CDR3 is TGTGCCAGCACCTTCTCTAGCGGGAGGGCCAACGAGCAGTACTTC.